The 6 T cell receptor beta chains below come from one sample, sequenced in a study of beta chain features in type 1 diabetes. Overall study results and limits: People with Type 1 diabetes carried modestly yet significantly shorter TCRB CDR3s in all four CD4+ subsets.

Their recognized antigens are unknown. The sequenced template was cDNA made from the entire isolated RNA. Sequenced by immunoSEQ multiplex PCR; TCRdb stores in-frame clones only, minus some. The sample holds around 240,000 clones, roughly 17% seen once. Sequenced input: naive CD4+ T cells from blood. The receptors stem from a man between 25 and 39 years old with type 1 diabetes.

This clone was seen a handful of times. The CDR3 DNA is TGTGCCAGCAGTCCCCCGACAGGGTCGAGCGGGAGGGGAAGAGAGACCCAGTACTTC. It codes for CASSPPTGSSGRGRETQYF. The rearrangement uses TRBV28 and TRBJ2-5, with 10 positions matching TRBD2. CDR1 is MDHEN and CDR2 is SYDVKM in the germline V gene. J gave up 4 bases and V 5 bases, and 19 bases lay outside the gene matches. The CDR3 contains 19 residues.

This chain joins TRBV18 and TRBJ2-1; D is undetermined. Trimming took 5 bases from V and 7 from J, leaving 9 bases between them. In germline, CDR1 is KGHSH, CDR2 LQKENI. The CDR3 totals 12 residues. CDR3 nucleotides: TGTGCCAGCTCAATAATGTTGAATGAGCAGTTCTTC. This gives the protein CASSIMLNEQFF.

As regards this clone: The same CDR3 arises from other DNA sequences in this sample as well. This chain connects TRBV30 to TRBJ1-3; D not resolved. Germline assignment: CDR1 GTSNPN and CDR2 SVGIG (reference sequence). This CDR3 region has 15 residues. With 0 bases removed from V and 0 bases from J, the gap between germline ends came to 9 bases. The CDR3: CAWSVGQSSGNTIYF. CDR3 DNA sequence: TGTGCCTGGAGTGTTGGGCAGAGCTCTGGAAACACCATATATTTT.

This clone has just a few counts. The V gene is TRBV2, the J gene TRBJ1-2; D remains ambiguous. CDR1 is SNHLY and CDR2 is FYNNEI in the germline V gene. The CDR3 extends over 15 amino acids. Trimming took off 2 bases at V and 3 bases at J, with 13 bases between the two ends. CDR3 amino acids: CASSEPWSSDYGYTF. The CDR3 nucleotides are TGTGCCAGCAGTGAACCCTGGTCAAGTGACTATGGCTACACCTTC.

The gene calls are TRBV4-1 and TRBJ2-5; weak D call: TRBD2 (5 bases). Germline CDR1 reads MGHRA; CDR2 reads YSYEKL. The CDR3 is 13 residues long. Trimming shortened V by 1 base and J by 5 bases, and 8 bases separated the two germline ends. The CDR3 loop is CASSQGTRETQYF. CDR3 sequence (DNA): TGCGCCAGCAGCCAAGGCACTAGGGAGACCCAGTACTTC.

The rearrangement uses TRBV7-9 and TRBJ2-7, with a weak D call TRBD1 (6 bases). V lost 3 bases, J lost 12 bases, and 18 bases lay in between. This CDR3 is built from 13 residues. CDR1 is SEHNR and CDR2 is FQNEAQ in the germline V gene (reference sequence). This CDR3 reads CASSFLQGERLYF. The CDR3 region has the DNA TGTGCCAGCAGCTTTTTACAGGGAGAACGGCTGTACTTC.